This record concerns one TCR beta chain sequence. TCRdb reprocessed the 5' RACE reads with MiXCR, giving one entry per CDR3 protein. The table shows approximately 630,000 distinct CDR3 sequences, with around 7.4% occurring only once. The data were obtained in a study of identical twins. Germline V gives CDR1 MRHNA, CDR2 SNTAGT. Trimming at V came to 3 bases and at J to 2 bases, leaving 7 bases not matched to a gene. The CDR3 has 17 amino acids. Healthy Caucasian donors formed the entire cohort. These data were also reused for a study on yellow fever vaccine responses in identical twins.

Sequencing was done on a sample of PBMCs. The V and J genes are TRBV6-4 and TRBJ2-6; 7 nucleotides agree with TRBD1. The receptor's source is a woman aged 18-29 years in good health. The CDR3 nucleotides are TGTGCCAGCAGTGAATCAGGGGGTTTCGCTGGGGCCAACGTCCTGACTTTC. Translated: CASSESGGFAGANVLTF.